This TCR beta chain was captured in a study of shared clonotypes between healthy human individuals. Study-level points and caveats: The study found approximately 5% of naive CD4 clonotypes shared across several donors. The study's rarefaction showed incomplete sorted-subset sequencing despite large depth.

From germline, CDR1 is SGHNT and CDR2 YENEEA. With 0 bases clipped from V and 1 base from J, the junction kept 7 bases outside the gene matches. CDR3 length equals 18 residues. Of note for this clone: Its antigen is unidentified.

TCRdb's table, derived via immunoSEQ multiplex PCR, lists solely in-frame clones and lacks some. The sample contains over a million clones, 70% to 80% of which appear only once. The sequenced material came from memory CD4+ T cells from PBMCs. Subset in this sample: CD45RA-negative fraction. The source of this sequence is a man aged 18 to 30 in good health. Some clones in this sample may be carry-over from other donors' samples. The genes are TRBV11-3 and TRBJ1-1; 11 bases agree with TRBD1. In DNA, the CDR3 is TGTGCCAGCAGCTTAGATCGTTTCGGACAGGGGGCGAACACTGAAGCTTTCTTT. Protein product: CASSLDRFGQGANTEAFF.